Below, 21 T cell receptor beta chains from the same sample are listed, as sequenced in a study of blood T cell repertoires in COVID-19. The data were produced by immunoSEQ multiplex PCR, yet TCRdb's version contains in-frame clones alone and is incomplete. The data show roughly 180,000 clones, with roughly 80% seen just once and about 5.3% held by the top ten. Sequenced input: PBMCs or T cells enriched from blood (not recorded which). These receptors originate from a middle-aged woman with acute COVID-19.

This chain links TRBV7-9 with TRBJ1-2; 8 bases align to TRBD1. The V gene's germline CDR1 is SEHNR and CDR2 FQNEAQ (reference sequence). J was trimmed by 6 bases and V by 5 bases; bases with no gene match: 8. This CDR3 is built from 14 residues. CDR3 coding DNA: TGTGCCAGCAGCCCGCAGGGGGCGCTGGATGGCTACACCTTC. Translated, it gives CASSPQGALDGYTF.

This clone was detected once. This chain connects TRBV12-3 or TRBV12-4 to TRBJ2-3, with D unresolved. This CDR3 has 13 amino acids. With 3 bases removed from V and 2 bases from J, the gap between germline ends came to 6 bases. This CDR3 is CASSLQYTDTQYF. The CDR3 bases are TGTGCCAGCAGTTTGCAGTACACAGATACGCAGTATTTT.

The gene calls are TRBV29-1 and TRBJ2-1, with D perhaps TRBD1 (6 bases). In germline, CDR1 is SQVTM, CDR2 ANQGSEA. The V end lost 2 bases, the J end lost 8 bases, and 25 bases lay between the germline ends. The CDR3 spans 17 residues. Written as DNA, the CDR3 is TGCAGCGTTGAAAAGGGCAGGGGAGCTCGGCTAGCCGATGAGCAGTTCTTC. Amino acids: CSVEKGRGARLADEQFF.

There are a few counts of this clone. The CDR3 region has the DNA TGTGCCAGCAGCTCCGGAGGACTAGCGGGAGGGGTAGGGGAGACCCAGTACTTC. Translation gives CASSSGGLAGGVGETQYF. V is TRBV7-6 and J is TRBJ2-5; 15 bases are shared with TRBD2. The CDR3 runs to 18 residues. Trimming cost V 4 bases and J 5 bases; bases outside gene matches: 11. Germline values: CDR1 SGHVS, CDR2 FNYEAQ.

This rearrangement joins TRBV2 to TRBJ1-1; maybe TRBD1 (5 bases). The V end was cut by 1 base, the J end by 5 bases, with 8 bases between. The germline V gene encodes CDR1 SNHLY and CDR2 FYNNEI. The CDR3 covers 13 residues. The CDR3 DNA reads as TGTGCCAGCAGTGAAGTTGGGGGGACTGAAGCTTTCTTT. It codes for CASSEVGGTEAFF.

V and J are TRBV19 and TRBJ2-5; D is uncertain. The germline CDR1 and CDR2 sequences are LNHDA and SQIVND (reference sequence). This CDR3 is 15 amino acids long. Trimming left V 2 bases short and J 2 bases short, with 12 bases between. The CDR3 region has the DNA TGTGCCAGTAGTATACTGCCAGGAATACAAGAGACCCAGTACTTC. It codes for CASSILPGIQETQYF.

This chain links TRBV19 with TRBJ2-3; 7 nucleotides line up with TRBD1. The germline gives CDR1 LNHDA, CDR2 SQIVND (reference sequence). V trimming: 9 bases; J trimming: 2 bases; junction bases outside the gene matches: 8. This CDR3 comprises 14 residues. The CDR3 DNA is TGTGCCAGCAATAAGGGACAGCTCACAGATACGCAGTATTTT. Its protein product is CASNKGQLTDTQYF. Complete variable domain (other parts from reference TRBV19 and TRBJ2-3): DGGITQSPKYLFRKEGQNVTLSCEQNLNHDAMYWYRQDPGQGLRLIYYSQIVNDFQKGDIAEGYSVSREKKESFPLTVTSAQKNPTAFYLCASNKGQLTDTQYFGPGTRLTVL.

The chain is built from TRBV19 and TRBJ2-1; 15 bases match TRBD2. CDR1 and CDR2 from the germline V gene are LNHDA and SQIVND (reference sequence). V gave up 3 bases and J gave up 11 bases; unmatched junction bases: 2. This CDR3 comprises 14 residues. CDR3 residues: CASSMGTSGRKQFF. DNA of the CDR3: TGTGCCAGTAGTATGGGGACTAGCGGGAGGAAGCAGTTCTTC.

V is TRBV5-1 and J is TRBJ1-3, with D possibly being TRBD1 (6 bases). Germline V gene sequence: CDR1 SGHRS, CDR2 YFSETQ. Trimming pared 5 bases from V and 0 bases from J, leaving 6 bases between. CDR3 size: 13 residues. CDR3 in amino acids: CASRTGSGNTIYF. The CDR3 nucleotides read TGCGCCAGCAGGACAGGCTCTGGAAACACCATATATTTT.

V gene TRBV6-5 combines with J gene TRBJ1-2, with 8 bases that match TRBD1. V trimming: 4 bases; J trimming: 6 bases; junction bases outside the gene matches: 4. CDR1 and CDR2 from the germline V gene are MNHEY and SVGAGI. This CDR3 is 13 amino acids long. The CDR3 DNA follows: TGTGCCAGCAGTTTGCGGACAGGGAATGGCTACACCTTC. It encodes CASSLRTGNGYTF.

The genes are TRBV18 and TRBJ1-4; maybe TRBD1 (6 bases). The V end lost 6 bases, the J end lost 3 bases, and 8 bases lay between the germline ends. The CDR3 loop spans 13 amino acids. Germline V gene data show CDR1 as KGHSH and CDR2 as LQKENI. This chain's CDR3 is CASSRGPNEKLFF. CDR3 nucleotides: TGTGCCAGCTCCAGGGGCCCTAATGAAAAACTGTTTTTT.

This rearrangement joins TRBV28 to TRBJ2-3; 10 bases are a match to TRBD2. Looked up from germline, CDR1 is MDHEN and CDR2 is SYDVKM. This CDR3 comprises 20 residues. The V segment lost 1 base and the J segment 2 bases; nucleotides outside the gene matches: 15. The DNA of the CDR3 is TGTGCCAGCAGTTTATCCCGATCTAGCGGGAGCCTAGGGGTCACAGATACGCAGTATTTT. Translation gives CASSLSRSSGSLGVTDTQYF.

The V call is TRBV6-5, the J call TRBJ2-3; possibly TRBD1 for D (6 bases). CDR1 and CDR2 (germline): MNHEY, SVGAGI. V was pared by 7 bases and J by 6 bases, with 14 bases between. This CDR3 has 13 amino acids. The CDR3 DNA sequence: TGTGCCAGCATGAGGACAGATCCGGATACGCAGTATTTT. Translating it yields CASMRTDPDTQYF.

This clone was counted between two and nine times. The CDR3 spells CSVRDSGWDTEAFF. CDR3 nucleotides: TGCAGCGTCCGGGACAGCGGTTGGGACACTGAAGCTTTCTTT. The chain couples TRBV29-1 to TRBJ1-1; 7 bases align to TRBD1. CDR1 SQVTM and CDR2 ANQGSEA come from the germline V gene. The CDR3 totals 14 residues. Unmatched junction bases numbered 10, after V lost 6 bases and J lost 3 bases.

This chain connects TRBV6-5 to TRBJ2-6, with no clear D. CDR3 length equals 15 residues. CDR1 is MNHEY and CDR2 is SVGAGI in the germline V gene. The ends were cut back, 6 bases at V and 0 bases at J, with 9 bases in the middle. The CDR3 protein is CASSLLSSGANVLTF. The CDR3 DNA is TGTGCCAGCAGCCTCCTAAGCTCTGGGGCCAACGTCCTGACTTTC.

The rearrangement joins TRBV21-1 to TRBJ2-7; the tabulated D call, TRBD2, remains unverified against the DNA. TRBV21-1 is flagged as a pseudogene. The CDR3 extends over 15 amino acids. The CDR3 region has the DNA TGTGCCAGCAAGTCTCTAGGTGGAAGGAACTACGAGCAGTACTTC. Its protein is CASKSLGGRNYEQYF.

DNA of the CDR3: TGTGCCATCAGTGAGTCGAAAAGTGACAGGATAACCGCGATGAACACTGAAGCTTTCTTT. This translates into CAISESKSDRITAMNTEAFF. V is TRBV10-3 and J is TRBJ1-1; D possibly corresponds to TRBD1 (6 bases). The germline gives CDR1 ENHRY, CDR2 SYGVKD. V was cut by 0 bases and J by 0 bases, with 23 bases left in between. This CDR3 comprises 20 residues.

V gene TRBV2 combines with J gene TRBJ1-6, with TRBD1 matching 9 bases. The germline gives CDR1 SNHLY, CDR2 FYNNEI. V shed 4 bases, J shed 9 bases, and the junction held 16 bases outside the gene matches. The length of the CDR3 is 18 residues. Here the CDR3 reads CASSALVPGQGRTSPLHF. CDR3 nucleotides: TGTGCCAGCAGTGCCCTTGTCCCGGGACAGGGACGGACTTCACCCCTCCACTTT.

J is TRBJ2-2 and V is TRBV30; 8 bases are shared with TRBD2. Germline V gene data show CDR1 as GTSNPN and CDR2 as SVGIG (reference sequence). The CDR3 spans 16 residues. With 5 bases clipped from V and 7 bases from J, the junction kept 15 bases outside the gene matches. Here the CDR3 reads CAWSRASSGSNGELFF. In nucleotides, the CDR3 is TGTGCCTGGTCTAGAGCGAGCAGCGGGAGTAACGGGGAGCTGTTTTTT.

This chain uses TRBV4-1 with TRBJ1-5; D call uncertain. The CDR3 has 15 residues. Germline values: CDR1 MGHRA, CDR2 YSYEKL. V was trimmed by 0 bases and J by 5 bases, leaving 11 bases between them. The CDR3 loop is CASSQDYRSDQPQHF. The CDR3 DNA follows: TGCGCCAGCAGCCAAGATTACCGGAGCGATCAGCCCCAGCATTTT.

This clone showed up just once. The rearrangement links TRBV3-1 (or the pseudogene TRBV3-2) to TRBJ1-1; no clear D. Germline lookup yields CDR1 LGHDT and CDR2 YNNKEL (reference sequence). V lost 1 base, J lost 0 bases, and 6 bases lay in between. This CDR3 is built from 14 residues. CDR3 DNA: TGTGCCAGCAGCCAAGGCGGGATGAACACTGAAGCTTTCTTT. Its translation: CASSQGGMNTEAFF.